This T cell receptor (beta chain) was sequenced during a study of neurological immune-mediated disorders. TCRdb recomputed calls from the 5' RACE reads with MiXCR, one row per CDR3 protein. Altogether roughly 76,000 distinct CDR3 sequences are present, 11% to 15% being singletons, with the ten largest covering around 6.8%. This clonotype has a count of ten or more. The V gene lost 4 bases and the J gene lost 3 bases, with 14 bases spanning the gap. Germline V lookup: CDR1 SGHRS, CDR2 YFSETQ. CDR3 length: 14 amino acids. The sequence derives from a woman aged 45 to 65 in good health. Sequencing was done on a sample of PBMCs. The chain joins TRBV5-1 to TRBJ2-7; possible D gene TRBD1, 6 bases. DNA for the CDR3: TGCGCCAGCAGCGCGAACAGGGTCGACTACGAGCAGTACTTC. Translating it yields CASSANRVDYEQYF.